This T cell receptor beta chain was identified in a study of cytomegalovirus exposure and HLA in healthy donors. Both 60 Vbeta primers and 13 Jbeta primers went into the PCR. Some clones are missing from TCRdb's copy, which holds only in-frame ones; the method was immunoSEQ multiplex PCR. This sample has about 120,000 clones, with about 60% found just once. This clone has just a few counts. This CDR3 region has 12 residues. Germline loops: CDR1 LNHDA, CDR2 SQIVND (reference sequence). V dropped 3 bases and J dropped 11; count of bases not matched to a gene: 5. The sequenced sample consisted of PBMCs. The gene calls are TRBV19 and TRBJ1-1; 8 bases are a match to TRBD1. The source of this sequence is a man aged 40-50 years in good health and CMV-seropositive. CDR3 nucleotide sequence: TGTGCCAGTAGTATTGACAGGGGTTTGGCTTTCTTT. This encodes CASSIDRGLAFF. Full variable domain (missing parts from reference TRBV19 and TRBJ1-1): DGGITQSPKYLFRKEGQNVTLSCEQNLNHDAMYWYRQDPGQGLRLIYYSQIVNDFQKGDIAEGYSVSREKKESFPLTVTSAQKNPTAFYLCASSIDRGLAFFGQGTRLTVV.